This passage covers 20 T cell receptor beta chains from one sample sequenced in a study of vaccination effects on CD4 cells after COVID-19. Expansion with viral peptide pools was applied to antigen-specific CD4+ T cells by the ViraFEST assay prior to sequencing. Isolating CD4+ T cells followed ten to eleven days of culture. Two-dose BNT162b2 or mRNA-1273 vaccination was given to participants. This table comes from immunoSEQ multiplex PCR, and its TCRdb copy is limited to in-frame clones, with some not included. The top ten clones hold 1.4% of a sample with approximately 30,000 clones, 83% of them seen once. These receptors lack a known antigen. Sequenced material: CD4+ T cells from PBMCs cultured with HCoV-NL63 spike peptides, taken after COVID-19 vaccination. These TCRs come from a human donor who received a COVID-19 vaccine. Some clones in this sample may be carry-over from other donors' samples.

This clone appeared a single time. The chain couples TRBV19 to TRBJ2-1, with TRBD2 matching 9 bases. Germline V CDR1 and CDR2: LNHDA, SQIVND (reference sequence). The CDR3 consists of 17 residues. Losses at the gene ends were 1 base for V and 8 bases for J; bases not matched to a gene: 12. The CDR3 loop is CASSIGSGGGARYEQFF. CDR3 DNA: TGTGCCAGTAGTATAGGCTCGGGCGGGGGGGCCAGGTATGAGCAGTTCTTC. The variable domain in full, with the rest retrieved from reference TRBV19 and TRBJ2-1, is DGGITQSPKYLFRKEGQNVTLSCEQNLNHDAMYWYRQDPGQGLRLIYYSQIVNDFQKGDIAEGYSVSREKKESFPLTVTSAQKNPTAFYLCASSIGSGGGARYEQFFGPGTRLTVL.

CDR3 DNA: TGTGCCAGCAGCGCACAGGGAGTCGAGCAGTACGTC. Translating gives CASSAQGVEQYV. The chain employs TRBV11-2 and TRBJ2-7, with D perhaps matching TRBD1 (6 bases). Per the germline V gene, CDR1 is SGHAT and CDR2 is FQNNGV. The CDR3 has 12 residues. The V gene lost 5 bases and the J gene lost 6 bases, with 11 bases spanning the gap.

This chain links TRBV12-5 with TRBJ2-7, with D maybe TRBD2 (5 bases). V lost 4 bases and J lost 10, with 14 bases in between. CDR3 size: 12 residues. Germline CDR1 reads LGHNT; CDR2 reads FRNRAP. For the CDR3, the DNA is TGTGCTAGTGGTTACGGCGCAGCGGAACAGTACGTC. It is translated as CASGYGAAEQYV.

The rearrangement links TRBV6-5 to TRBJ1-2; D is uncertain. Trimming took off 6 bases at V and 4 bases at J, with 12 bases between the two ends. The CDR3 has 13 residues. CDR1 MNHEY and CDR2 SVGAGI come from the germline V gene. CDR3 residues: CASSTGGLYGYTF. CDR3 nucleotide sequence: TGTGCCAGCAGCACCGGAGGGCTCTATGGCTACACCTTC.

This clone has just one count. This chain joins TRBV19 and TRBJ2-3, with 10 bases matching TRBD2. Germline V gene lookup returns CDR1 LNHDA and CDR2 SQIVND (reference sequence). The CDR3 runs 15 residues. With V trimmed by 3 bases and J by 0 bases, 0 bases remained unmatched. This chain's CDR3 is CASSISGGSTDTQYF. The CDR3 DNA is TGTGCCAGTAGTATTAGCGGGGGGAGCACAGATACGCAGTATTTT.

This clone was detected only once. The chain couples TRBV7-9 to TRBJ2-2; 11 bases agree with TRBD1. J lost 5 bases, V lost 5 bases, and 7 bases had no gene match. The CDR3 has 16 residues. Germline V lookup: CDR1 SEHNR, CDR2 FQNEAQ (reference sequence). Here the CDR3 reads CASSHRTGGGTGELFF. The CDR3 region has the DNA TGTGCCAGCAGCCACCGGACAGGGGGCGGGACCGGGGAGCTGTTTTTT.

V and J are TRBV18 and TRBJ1-2, with D hard to call. Deletions cut 2 bases from V and 4 bases from J, with 11 bases between. Germline V gene data show CDR1 as KGHSH and CDR2 as LQKENI. The CDR3 contains 14 residues. CDR3 sequence (DNA): TGTGCCAGCTCACCAGCGAGTCGGGGCTATGGCTACACCTTC. Translating gives CASSPASRGYGYTF. The entire variable domain, with the rest obtained from reference TRBV18 and TRBJ1-2, is as follows: NAGVMQNPRHLVRRRGQEARLRCSPMKGHSHVYWYRQLPEEGLKFMVYLQKENIIDESGMPKERFSAEFPKEGPSILRIQQVVRGDSAAYFCASSPASRGYGYTFGSGTRLTVV.

V gene TRBV6-5 combines with J gene TRBJ1-1, with TRBD1 as a possible D gene (5 bases). CDR1 is MNHEY and CDR2 is SVGAGI in the germline V gene. V gave up 0 bases and J gave up 0 bases, with 11 bases separating them. The CDR3 consists of 16 residues. The CDR3 DNA reads as TGTGCCAGCAGTTACTCAAGACAGCCAATGAACACTGAAGCTTTCTTT. It specifies CASSYSRQPMNTEAFF.

This clone was detected only once. The V call is TRBV18, the J call TRBJ2-7; 8 nucleotides align to TRBD1. J gave up 7 bases and V 6 bases, and 11 bases lay outside the gene matches. The CDR3 runs to 14 residues. CDR1 KGHSH and CDR2 LQKENI come from the germline V gene. CDR3 in amino acids: CASSGGQGSYEQYF. The CDR3 nucleotides read TGTGCCAGCTCCGGCGGACAGGGATCGTATGAGCAGTACTTC.

The genes are TRBV5-1 and TRBJ2-5; possible D gene TRBD2, 6 bases. V lost 1 base, J lost 4 bases, and 11 bases lay in between. The CDR3 totals 14 residues. Per germline, CDR1 SGHRS and CDR2 YFSETQ. The CDR3 reads CASSLRGRRETQYF. Here the CDR3 DNA reads TGCGCCAGCAGCTTGCGGGGGAGGAGAGAGACCCAGTACTTC.

This sequence joins TRBV7-2 and TRBJ2-5, with 7 bases matching TRBD2. CDR3 length: 16 residues. Germline lookup yields CDR1 SGHTA and CDR2 FQGNSA. The trim removed 4 bases at V and 2 bases at J, leaving 10 bases unmatched. The CDR3 loop is CASSSLGAGIQETQYF. CDR3 DNA: TGTGCCAGCAGCTCCCTAGGAGCGGGGATACAAGAGACCCAGTACTTC. The full variable domain, its missing parts supplied by reference TRBV7-2 and TRBJ2-5, is GAGVSQSPSNKVTEKGKDVELRCDPISGHTALYWYRQSLGQGLEFLIYFQGNSAPDKSGLPSDRFSAERTGGSVSTLTIQRTQQEDSAVYLCASSSLGAGIQETQYFGPGTRLLVL.

This chain links TRBV5-1 with TRBJ2-1, with D perhaps TRBD2 (5 bases). The germline V and J ends were trimmed by 3 bases and 3 bases, with 13 bases remaining between them. Looked up from germline, CDR1 is SGHRS and CDR2 is YFSETQ. This CDR3 is built from 15 residues. The CDR3 DNA follows: TGCGCCAGCAGCTGGTCCGGACGGGACTACAATGAGCAGTTCTTC. Translation gives CASSWSGRDYNEQFF.

The J gene is TRBJ1-6, the V gene TRBV29-1, with D unclear. This CDR3 has 13 amino acids. Germline lookup yields CDR1 SQVTM and CDR2 ANQGSEA. The germline V and J ends were trimmed by 7 bases and 3 bases, with 10 bases remaining between them. CDR3 DNA sequence: TGCAGCGCGCAGGAAAACTATAATTCACCCCTCCACTTT. Protein product: CSAQENYNSPLHF.

This chain links TRBV6-5 with TRBJ1-3; D perhaps matches TRBD1 (5 bases). Trimming removed 7 bases from V and 4 bases from J, with 14 bases in between. This CDR3 region has 14 residues. Germline V CDR1 and CDR2: MNHEY, SVGAGI. The DNA of the CDR3 is TGTGCCAGCATGGGTACAGGCCGAGGAAACACCATATATTTT. Translated, it gives CASMGTGRGNTIYF.

CDR3 bases: TGTGCCAGCAGGCGGGGGGGCAACACAGATACGCAGTATTTT. It codes for CASRRGGNTDTQYF. This rearrangement joins TRBV28 to TRBJ2-3, with 9 bases lining up with TRBD2. Germline lookup yields CDR1 MDHEN and CDR2 SYDVKM. V was clipped by 6 bases and J by 2 bases; unmatched bases: 3. This CDR3 has 14 amino acids.

The chain links TRBV15 to TRBJ2-3, with D hard to call. The germline CDR1 and CDR2 sequences are LNHNV and YYDKDF (reference sequence). This CDR3 is 14 amino acids long. Trimming cost V 6 bases and J 2 bases, with 12 bases left between them. CDR3 sequence: CATRARINTDTQYF. Here the CDR3 DNA reads TGTGCCACCAGGGCTCGCATAAACACAGATACGCAGTATTTT.

This clone was seen a single time. The J gene is TRBJ1-1, the V gene TRBV12-5; D remains ambiguous. Germline values: CDR1 LGHNT, CDR2 FRNRAP. Trimming took off 6 bases at V and 3 bases at J, with 11 bases between the two ends. This CDR3 has 13 amino acids. The CDR3, as DNA: TGTGCTAGTGGCCAAGGACGGTACACTGAAGCTTTCTTT. Protein: CASGQGRYTEAFF.

CDR3 bases: TGTGCCACTCGGGGGGTGGCCTACGAGCAGTACGTC. This translates into CATRGVAYEQYV. The chain carries TRBV27 and TRBJ2-7, with TRBD2 matching 7 bases. This CDR3 is 12 amino acids long. V gave up 10 bases and J gave up 2 bases; unmatched junction bases: 5. Germline V gives CDR1 MNHEY, CDR2 SMNVEV (reference sequence).

This chain uses TRBV7-3 with TRBJ2-2; 10 bases line up with TRBD2. With 1 base clipped from V and 5 bases from J, the junction kept 10 bases outside the gene matches. The length of the CDR3 is 18 residues. Germline V gene lookup returns CDR1 SGHTA and CDR2 FQGTGA. CDR3 sequence: CASSLKASGGRRTGELFF. The CDR3 DNA follows: TGTGCCAGCAGCTTAAAGGCTAGCGGGGGCCGACGTACCGGGGAGCTGTTTTTT. The full variable domain, its missing parts supplied by reference TRBV7-3 and TRBJ2-2, is GAGVSQTPSNKVTEKGKYVELRCDPISGHTALYWYRQSLGQGPEFLIYFQGTGAADDSGLPNDRFFAVRPEGSVSTLKIQRTERGDSAVYLCASSLKASGGRRTGELFFGEGSRLTVL.

This clone came up once. The gene calls are TRBV6-6 and TRBJ1-1; 7 bases are a match to TRBD1. CDR3 length: 12 amino acids. With 6 bases clipped from V and 8 bases from J, the junction kept 6 bases outside the gene matches. From germline, CDR1 is MNHNY and CDR2 SVGAGI (reference sequence). CDR3 protein: CASSPDRREAFF. CDR3 coding DNA: TGTGCCAGCAGCCCGGACAGGAGGGAAGCTTTCTTT.